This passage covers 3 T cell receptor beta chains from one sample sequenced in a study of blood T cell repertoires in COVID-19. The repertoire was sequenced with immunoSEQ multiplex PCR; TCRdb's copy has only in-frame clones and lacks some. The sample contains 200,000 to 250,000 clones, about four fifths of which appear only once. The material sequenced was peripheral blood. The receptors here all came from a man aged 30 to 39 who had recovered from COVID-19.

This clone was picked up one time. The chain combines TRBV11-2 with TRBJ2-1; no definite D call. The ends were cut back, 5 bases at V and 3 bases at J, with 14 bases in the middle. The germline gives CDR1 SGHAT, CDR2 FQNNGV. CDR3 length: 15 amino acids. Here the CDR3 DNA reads TGTGCCAGCAGCGCGGCCCAGACCGGCTACAATGAGCAGTTCTTC. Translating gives CASSAAQTGYNEQFF. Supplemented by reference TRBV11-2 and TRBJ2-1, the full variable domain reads EAGVAQSPRYKIIEKRQSVAFWCNPISGHATLYWYQQILGQGPKLLIQFQNNGVVDDSQLPKDRFSAERLKGVDSTLKIQPAKLEDSAVYLCASSAAQTGYNEQFFGPGTRLTVL.

The CDR3 DNA follows: TGTGCCAGCAGTAGGATGCCGGGACAGGGGTCTGGCTACACCTTC. This sequence encodes CASSRMPGQGSGYTF. V and J are TRBV5-5 and TRBJ1-2; 10 nucleotides align to TRBD1. The J segment lost 7 bases and the V segment lost 5 bases, leaving 11 bases of the junction unmatched. CDR3 length: 15 amino acids. Germline V lookup: CDR1 SGHKS, CDR2 YYEKEE (reference sequence).

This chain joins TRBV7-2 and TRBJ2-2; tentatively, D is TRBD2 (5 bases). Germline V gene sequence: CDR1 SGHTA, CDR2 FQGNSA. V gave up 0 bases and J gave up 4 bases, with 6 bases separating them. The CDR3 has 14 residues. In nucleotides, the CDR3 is TGTGCCAGCAGCTTAGCGACTACCACCGGGGAGCTGTTTTTT. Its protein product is CASSLATTTGELFF.